This TCR beta chain was captured by sequencing in a study of blood T cell repertoires in COVID-19. Study context: PBMCs, B-cell-depleted T cells, or T cells were the source of the cDNA or gDNA that made up the material.

Participants were placed into cohorts based on the clinical history they reported. The germline V gene has CDR1 MDHEN and CDR2 SYDVKM. The CDR3 loop spans 13 amino acids. V was clipped by 7 bases and J by 5 bases, with 9 bases between them. Authors' methods: Amplifying reference gene primers gave estimates of nucleated cell counts. Libraries were prepared by immunoSEQ multiplex PCR; TCRdb keeps only in-frame clonotypes and omits some of them. Clone size and the V and J calls come from that table; the DNA yielded D and trimming. The repertoire holds 200,000 to 250,000 clones, around 88% seen once, with approximately 14% in the top ten.

This clonotype originated in a woman in her forties or fifties with acute COVID-19. The chain employs TRBV28 and TRBJ1-6; D is undetermined. Sequenced input: PBMCs or T cells enriched from blood (not recorded which). The CDR3 loop is CASTRIHNSPLHF. CDR3 nucleotide sequence: TGTGCCAGCACGAGAATCCATAATTCACCCCTCCACTTT.